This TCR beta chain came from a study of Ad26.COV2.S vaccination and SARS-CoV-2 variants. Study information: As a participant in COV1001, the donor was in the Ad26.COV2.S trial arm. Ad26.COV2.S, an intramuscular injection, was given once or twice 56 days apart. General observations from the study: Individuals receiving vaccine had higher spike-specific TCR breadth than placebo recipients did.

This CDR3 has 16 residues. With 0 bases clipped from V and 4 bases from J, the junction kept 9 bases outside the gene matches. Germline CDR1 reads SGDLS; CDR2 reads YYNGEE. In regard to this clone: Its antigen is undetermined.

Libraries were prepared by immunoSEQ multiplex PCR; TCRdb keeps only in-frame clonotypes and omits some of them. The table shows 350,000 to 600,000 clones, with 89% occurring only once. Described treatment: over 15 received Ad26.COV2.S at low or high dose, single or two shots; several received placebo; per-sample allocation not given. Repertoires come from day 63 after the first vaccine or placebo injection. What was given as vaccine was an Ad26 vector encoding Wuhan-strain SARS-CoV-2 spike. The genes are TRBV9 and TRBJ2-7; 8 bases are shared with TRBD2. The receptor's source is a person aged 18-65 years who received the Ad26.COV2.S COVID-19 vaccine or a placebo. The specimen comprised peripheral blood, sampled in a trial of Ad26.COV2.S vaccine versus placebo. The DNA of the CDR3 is TGTGCCAGCAGCGTAGGGGATAGCGGGGCGTTTTACGAGCAGTACTTC. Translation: CASSVGDSGAFYEQYF.